This T cell receptor (beta chain) was found in a study of blood T cell repertoires in COVID-19. Study-level background: Collection of acute and convalescent COVID-19 samples took place in the United States, Italy and Spain. Nucleic acid was either cDNA or gDNA, and it came from T cells, B-cell-depleted T cells, or PBMCs.

Looked up from germline, CDR1 is SGHAT and CDR2 is FQNNGV. Between the trimmed V and J ends, which lost 6 bases and 8 bases, there was a span of 10 bases. This CDR3 spans 12 amino acids. Per the original methods: Reference gene primer amplification gave estimated nucleated cell counts. TCRdb's copy holds only in-frame clones and misses some; the assay was immunoSEQ multiplex PCR. V and J calls and clone size come straight from that table; D and trimming were deduced from the DNA. The sample lists 85,000 to 100,000 clones, roughly 80% seen once, with approximately 24% in the top ten. The sequence was obtained from a human donor in a cohort sampled during active COVID-19. Material: peripheral blood. The chain joins TRBV11-2 to TRBJ1-4; D remains ambiguous. The CDR3 DNA is TGTGCCAGCAGTCGTAATCGGGAAAAACTGTTTTTT. Its protein product is CASSRNREKLFF.